The 22 T cell receptor beta chains given below trace back to one sample, sequenced in a study of T cell repertoires in cytomegalovirus infection. One entry per CDR3 protein results from TCRdb running MiXCR on the reads. The sample contains approximately 500,000 distinct CDR3 sequences, 16% of which appear only once. The material sequenced was CD8+ T cells from PBMCs. All receptors derive from a human donor in good health (CMV status not recorded). Some clones in this sample may be carry-over from other donors' samples.

This clonotype was recorded at least ten times. V and J are TRBV12-5 and TRBJ1-1; tentative D call: TRBD1 (5 bases). Germline CDR1 is LGHNT and CDR2 is FRNRAP. The CDR3 totals 16 residues. V was clipped by 3 bases and J by 1 base, with 15 bases between them. As DNA, the CDR3 is TGTGCTAGTGGTTTTAGTAGGGGCAGGACGAACACTGAAGCTTTCTTT. Its translation is CASGFSRGRTNTEAFF.

The rearrangement joins TRBV5-4 to TRBJ2-4; TRBD1 matches at 11 bases. V gave up 3 bases and J gave up 9 bases; unmatched junction bases: 11. CDR3 length: 16 residues. Per germline, CDR1 SGHNT and CDR2 YYREEE (reference sequence). CDR3 bases: TGTGCCAGCAGCTCGTCCTCCGGGACAGGGGGGACCATTCAGTACTTC. Translation: CASSSSSGTGGTIQYF.

This clonotype was seen a few times. The chain links TRBV6-1 to TRBJ1-2; D perhaps matches TRBD1 (5 bases). The CDR3 has 16 residues. V was trimmed by 2 bases and J by 3 bases, leaving 16 bases between them. Germline CDR1 and CDR2: MNHNS and SASEGT. In DNA, the CDR3 is TGTGCCAGCAGTGAAAGTAGCGACAGTTTACACTATGGCTACACCTTC. It is translated as CASSESSDSLHYGYTF.

At least ten counts were recorded for this clonotype. The chain joins TRBV4-1 to TRBJ1-1; D possibly corresponds to TRBD1 (6 bases). Germline V gene lookup returns CDR1 MGHRA and CDR2 YSYEKL. V was clipped by 1 base and J by 5 bases, with 14 bases between them. The CDR3 loop spans 15 amino acids. CDR3 in amino acids: CASSQGPGDRTEAFF. The CDR3 nucleotides are TGCGCCAGCAGCCAAGGACCAGGGGATAGGACTGAAGCTTTCTTT.

This clonotype was detected only a few times. The genes are TRBV10-3 and TRBJ1-2; D is undetermined. This CDR3 has 13 residues. Germline CDR1 is ENHRY and CDR2 is SYGVKD. Trimming stripped 8 bases from V and 3 bases from J, with 13 bases between. The CDR3 sequence is CAILRGSDYGYTF. Here the CDR3 DNA reads TGTGCCATCCTCCGGGGTAGCGACTATGGCTACACCTTC.

V usage is TRBV27 and J usage is TRBJ2-7; 7 bases match TRBD1. V shed 8 bases, J shed 3 bases, and the junction held 4 bases outside the gene matches. The germline CDR1 and CDR2 sequences are MNHEY and SMNVEV (reference sequence). The CDR3 loop spans 12 amino acids. CDR3 residues: CASQGQNYEQYF. In nucleotides, the CDR3 is TGTGCCAGCCAGGGACAGAACTACGAGCAGTACTTC.

There are many counts of this clonotype. The chain links TRBV28 to TRBJ2-1, with 8 bases identical to TRBD2. V lost 6 bases and J lost 7; bases outside the gene matches: 14. Germline loops: CDR1 MDHEN, CDR2 SYDVKM. CDR3 length equals 16 residues. This CDR3 reads CASSPPRASGRNEQFF. The CDR3 DNA follows: TGTGCCAGCAGCCCCCCCCGGGCTAGCGGGCGGAATGAGCAGTTCTTC.

The rearrangement joins TRBV5-6 to TRBJ2-2, with D maybe TRBD1 (6 bases). The length of the CDR3 is 16 residues. Deletions cut 1 base from V and 1 base from J, with 11 bases between. Germline V gives CDR1 SGHDT, CDR2 YYEEEE. CDR3 sequence reads: CASSLYQGMNTGELFF. The DNA for the CDR3 is TGTGCCAGCAGCTTGTATCAGGGGATGAACACCGGGGAGCTGTTTTTT.

The chain uses TRBV4-2 and TRBJ2-7; D might be TRBD1 (6 bases). This CDR3 spans 14 amino acids. Trimming cost V 1 base and J 5 bases, with 12 bases left between them. Germline CDR1 reads LGHNA; CDR2 reads YNFKEQ. The CDR3 sequence: CASSQGPGDHEQYF. CDR3 nucleotide sequence: TGTGCCAGCAGCCAAGGACCAGGGGACCACGAGCAGTACTTC.

Many counts were recorded for this clonotype. This rearrangement joins TRBV28 to TRBJ2-7, with a weak D call TRBD2 (6 bases). V was shortened by 4 bases and J by 7 bases, with 20 bases between the two germline ends. In germline, CDR1 is MDHEN, CDR2 SYDVKM. The CDR3 has 15 residues. CDR3 amino acids: CASSSDSEGISEQYF. CDR3 nucleotide sequence: TGTGCCAGCAGTTCTGACTCGGAGGGGATATCGGAGCAGTACTTC.

This clonotype was detected a few times. The rearrangement joins TRBV16 to TRBJ2-7; 7 nucleotides line up with TRBD2. J lost 2 bases, V lost 1 base, and 5 bases had no gene match. CDR1 is KGHSY, CDR2 FQNENV, per germline. This CDR3 has 15 amino acids. The CDR3 region is CASSQLEGGTYEQYF. The CDR3 DNA reads TGTGCCAGCAGCCAATTGGAGGGAGGGACCTACGAGCAGTACTTC.

This clonotype was found a few times. V is TRBV27 and J is TRBJ2-7; 9 bases map to TRBD1. V trimming: 6 bases; J trimming: 6 bases; junction bases outside the gene matches: 3. The CDR3 length is 12 residues. Germline V gene sequence: CDR1 MNHEY, CDR2 SMNVEV (reference sequence). This CDR3 reads CASSLQGAEQYF. The CDR3 region has the DNA TGTGCCAGCAGCTTACAGGGGGCCGAGCAGTACTTC.

This clonotype occurred many times. The gene calls are TRBV15 and TRBJ2-1, with a tentative D call TRBD2 (6 bases). This CDR3 contains 18 residues. CDR1 LNHNV and CDR2 YYDKDF come from the germline V gene (reference sequence). Trimming stripped 3 bases from V and 6 bases from J, with 24 bases between. The CDR3 DNA reads as TGTGCCACCAGCAGGTTTGGCCCTAGAGCCGGGAGCGGCAATGAGCAGTTCTTC. It is translated as CATSRFGPRAGSGNEQFF. Full variable domain (missing parts from reference TRBV15 and TRBJ2-1): DAMVIQNPRYQVTQFGKPVTLSCSQTLNHNVMYWYQQKSSQAPKLLFHYYDKDFNNEADTPDNFQSRRPNTSFCFLDIRSPGLGDTAMYLCATSRFGPRAGSGNEQFFGPGTRLTVL.

This clonotype appeared a few times. Here the CDR3 DNA reads TGTGCCAGCTCCCAGGCCGTAGACGAGCAGTACTTC. This encodes CASSQAVDEQYF. The V gene is TRBV18, the J gene TRBJ2-7; D is unclear. Trimming stripped 6 bases from V and 5 bases from J, with 11 bases between. CDR3 length equals 12 residues. Germline V gene data show CDR1 as KGHSH and CDR2 as LQKENI. The full variable domain, rest sourced from reference TRBV18 and TRBJ2-7, is NAGVMQNPRHLVRRRGQEARLRCSPMKGHSHVYWYRQLPEEGLKFMVYLQKENIIDESGMPKERFSAEFPKEGPSILRIQQVVRGDSAAYFCASSQAVDEQYFGPGTRLTVT.

This clonotype was detected many times. The chain employs TRBV29-1 and TRBJ1-2, with D perhaps matching TRBD1 (6 bases). CDR3 length: 12 residues. V was cut by 3 bases and J by 6 bases, with 11 bases left in between. Germline-derived CDR1 and CDR2 are SQVTM and ANQGSEA. Here the CDR3 reads CSVEGRGNGYTF. The CDR3 DNA follows: TGCAGCGTTGAGGGCAGGGGAAATGGCTACACCTTC.

The table lists this clonotype with many counts. The V call is TRBV12-3 or TRBV12-4, the J call TRBJ2-7; no clear D. The CDR3 sequence is 13 residues long. The germline V and J ends were trimmed by 3 bases and 0 bases, with 6 bases remaining between them. CDR3 DNA sequence: TGTGCCAGCAGTTTTATTAGCTCCTACGAGCAGTACTTC. Translated: CASSFISSYEQYF.

This clonotype was seen more than once but under ten times. The chain joins TRBV20-1 to TRBJ1-5; 8 bases agree with TRBD1. The V segment lost 3 bases and the J segment 7 bases; nucleotides outside the gene matches: 14. The CDR3 consists of 16 residues. The germline V gene encodes CDR1 DFQATT and CDR2 SNEGSKA (reference sequence). CDR3 DNA: TGCAGTGCTAGGACAATCGCAGGGGGCTCGAACCAGCCCCAGCATTTT. Amino acids: CSARTIAGGSNQPQHF.

This clonotype showed up just a few times. J is TRBJ1-1 and V is TRBV4-1; weak D call: TRBD1 (5 bases). The CDR3 consists of 11 residues. Germline V gene lookup returns CDR1 MGHRA and CDR2 YSYEKL. V lost 2 bases and J 11 bases, leaving 9 bases between the germline ends. The CDR3 nucleotides read TGCGCCAGCAGCCAACAGGGTACGGCTTTCTTT. It specifies CASSQQGTAFF.

The V gene is TRBV6-6, the J gene TRBJ1-1; D is possibly TRBD1 (5 bases). Germline CDR1 reads MNHNY; CDR2 reads SVGAGI (reference sequence). Trimming left V 4 bases short and J 0 bases short, with 18 bases between. This CDR3 spans 17 amino acids. The CDR3 is CASSFSGTNGMNTEAFF. Here the CDR3 DNA reads TGTGCCAGCAGTTTCTCCGGGACTAACGGGATGAACACTGAAGCTTTCTTT.

This clonotype was seen a handful of times. V usage is TRBV5-1 and J usage is TRBJ1-2, with D hard to call. Trimming left V 1 base short and J 1 base short, with 11 bases between. This CDR3 contains 15 residues. Germline V gene data show CDR1 as SGHRS and CDR2 as YFSETQ. Here the CDR3 DNA reads TGCGCCAGCAGCTTGTCCCGGTGGGATAACTATGGCTACACCTTC. Encoded protein: CASSLSRWDNYGYTF.

The chain links TRBV19 to TRBJ2-5; D might be TRBD1 (6 bases). The length of the CDR3 is 16 residues. Germline V gene lookup returns CDR1 LNHDA and CDR2 SQIVND (reference sequence). V gave up 5 bases and J gave up 0 bases, with 16 bases separating them. The DNA of the CDR3 is TGTGCCAGTAGTGGAATTCGGGACACCCACCAAGAGACCCAGTACTTC. It yields the protein CASSGIRDTHQETQYF.

This clonotype turned up a few times. The chain recombines TRBV12-3 or TRBV12-4 with TRBJ2-1; 13 bases are shared with TRBD2. The CDR3 has 14 amino acids. V shed 4 bases, J shed 9 bases, and the junction held 3 bases outside the gene matches. CDR3 residues: CASSYGTSGIEQFF. DNA for the CDR3: TGTGCCAGCAGTTACGGGACTAGCGGGATTGAGCAGTTCTTC.